The 10 T cell receptor beta chains reported below all come from one sample, sequenced in a study of immune cell composition in non-small cell lung cancer. Here immunoSEQ multiplex PCR was the method, and the copy in TCRdb shows in-frame clones only, minus some. This sample has fewer than 2,000 clones, with about 72% found just once. Normal lung was taken at the farthest possible site, at least 3 cm from tumour. Source material: non-adjacent lung tissue. The source of these receptors is a human donor with non-small cell lung cancer.

The rearrangement joins TRBV5-1 to TRBJ2-2; D unclear. The germline CDR1 and CDR2 sequences are SGHRS and YFSETQ. Trimming took off 5 bases at V and 2 bases at J, with 10 bases between the two ends. This CDR3 region has 14 residues. The chain's CDR3 is CASSPPTNTGELFF. CDR3 in DNA: TGCGCCAGCAGTCCCCCCACTAACACCGGGGAGCTGTTTTTT.

The sample holds one count of this clone. The gene calls are TRBV2 and TRBJ2-2; no clear D. Trimming left V 4 bases short and J 1 base short, with 7 bases between. CDR1 is SNHLY, CDR2 FYNNEI, per germline. The CDR3 sequence is 14 residues long. The CDR3 loop reads CASSAGRNTGELFF. The CDR3 DNA follows: TGTGCCAGCAGTGCTGGCAGGAACACCGGGGAGCTGTTTTTT.

The J gene is TRBJ2-7, the V gene TRBV6-5, with a weak D call TRBD2 (6 bases). V lost 7 bases and J lost 0, with 16 bases in between. The CDR3 spans 15 residues. Germline V gene sequence: CDR1 MNHEY, CDR2 SVGAGI. Here the CDR3 reads CASKSLAGSSYEQYF. CDR3 bases: TGTGCCAGCAAGTCTCTGGCGGGGAGCTCCTACGAGCAGTACTTC.

The gene calls are TRBV27 and TRBJ1-1; the D gene is possibly TRBD1 (5 bases). Per the germline V gene, CDR1 is MNHEY and CDR2 is SMNVEV (reference sequence). CDR3 length: 13 amino acids. V lost 4 bases and J 6 bases, leaving 12 bases between the germline ends. The CDR3 protein is CASSSHQGSEAFF. The CDR3 DNA sequence: TGTGCCAGCAGTTCCCACCAGGGTTCTGAAGCTTTCTTT.

This clone was observed a few times. V and J are TRBV27 and TRBJ1-2; a weak D match, TRBD1 (5 bases). The length of the CDR3 is 13 residues. Trimming removed 3 bases from V and 5 bases from J, with 10 bases in between. Germline V gene lookup returns CDR1 MNHEY and CDR2 SMNVEV (reference sequence). The CDR3 is CASSFPGGYGYTF. The DNA for the CDR3 is TGTGCCAGCAGTTTCCCCGGGGGATATGGCTACACCTTC.

The chain is built from TRBV7-2 and TRBJ1-2; D is possibly TRBD1 (5 bases). With 5 bases removed from V and 9 bases from J, the gap between germline ends came to 16 bases. There are 13 residues in the CDR3. Germline CDR1 reads SGHTA; CDR2 reads FQGNSA. As DNA, the CDR3 is TGTGCCAGCAGCCAAGGAAGGGGCCCCAGCTACACCTTC. Its translation is CASSQGRGPSYTF.

The chain recombines TRBV6-1 with TRBJ1-2, with 7 bases identical to TRBD1. This CDR3 has 14 residues. V was clipped by 4 bases and J by 4 bases; unmatched bases: 6. Per the germline V gene, CDR1 is MNHNS and CDR2 is SASEGT. As DNA, the CDR3 is TGTGCCAGCAGTGCAGGACAGGTTACCTATGGCTACACCTTC. Its protein product is CASSAGQVTYGYTF.

The rearrangement joins TRBV19 to TRBJ2-1, with D maybe TRBD2 (6 bases). Looked up from germline, CDR1 is LNHDA and CDR2 is SQIVND (reference sequence). V shed 5 bases and J shed 0 bases, with 14 bases lying between them. The CDR3 contains 16 residues. In DNA form, the CDR3 reads TGTGCCAGTAGTCAGGGATGGGGAGGCTCCTACAATGAGCAGTTCTTC. Its translation: CASSQGWGGSYNEQFF.

This clone was counted between two and nine times. V gene TRBV28 combines with J gene TRBJ2-7, with D hard to call. This CDR3 has 11 residues. V gave up 6 bases and J gave up 2 bases, with 5 bases separating them. The germline gives CDR1 MDHEN, CDR2 SYDVKM. For the CDR3, the DNA is TGTGCCAGCAGGTCCACCTACGAGCAGTACTTC. Encoded protein: CASRSTYEQYF.

The J gene is TRBJ1-4, the V gene TRBV11-2, with no clear D. In germline, CDR1 is SGHAT, CDR2 FQNNGV. CDR3 size: 15 residues. Trimming left V 5 bases short and J 0 bases short, with 10 bases between. The CDR3: CASSPRLATNEKLFF. The CDR3 nucleotides are TGTGCCAGCAGCCCCCGACTGGCAACTAATGAAAAACTGTTTTTT.